This passage covers 17 T cell receptor beta chains from one sample sequenced in a study of OX40 agonist ivuxolimab in advanced cancers. Here immunoSEQ multiplex PCR was the method, and the copy in TCRdb shows in-frame clones only, minus some. The top ten hold about 0.3% of the sample, which has tens of thousands of clones, over 80% seen once. The specimen comprised CD4+ or CD8+ T cells sorted from blood, sampled in a trial of the OX40 agonist ivuxolimab. The receptor source for this set is an adult with an advanced solid tumor such as melanoma, head and neck, liver or kidney cancer.

The rearrangement links TRBV19 to TRBJ1-1; no reliable D call. Trimming took off 3 bases at V and 1 base at J, with 18 bases between the two ends. Germline CDR1 is LNHDA and CDR2 is SQIVND (reference sequence). The CDR3 length is 17 residues. This CDR3 reads CASSIPKENRENTEAFF. The CDR3 coding sequence is TGTGCCAGTAGTATCCCAAAAGAAAACCGAGAGAACACTGAAGCTTTCTTT. The entire variable domain, with the rest obtained from reference TRBV19 and TRBJ1-1, is as follows: DGGITQSPKYLFRKEGQNVTLSCEQNLNHDAMYWYRQDPGQGLRLIYYSQIVNDFQKGDIAEGYSVSREKKESFPLTVTSAQKNPTAFYLCASSIPKENRENTEAFFGQGTRLTVV.

V usage is TRBV28 and J usage is TRBJ1-5; D is uncertain. Trimming took off 9 bases at V and 1 base at J, with 10 bases between the two ends. The germline CDR1 and CDR2 sequences are MDHEN and SYDVKM. There are 13 residues in the CDR3. CDR3 coding DNA: TGTGCCAGTTCTTACAGAAGCAATCAGCCCCAGCATTTT. Protein: CASSYRSNQPQHF.

J is TRBJ1-2 and V is TRBV2; a possible D gene is TRBD1 (5 bases). Germline assignment: CDR1 SNHLY and CDR2 FYNNEI. The CDR3 has 17 amino acids. The V gene lost 1 base and the J gene lost 0 bases, with 15 bases spanning the gap. Written as DNA, the CDR3 is TGTGCCAGCAGTGAAGATCAGGGAAGAGATACTAACTATGGCTACACCTTC. Translation gives CASSEDQGRDTNYGYTF.

The chain is built from TRBV7-9 and TRBJ1-4, with unresolved D. The CDR3 runs to 11 residues. Trimming pared 1 base from V and 15 bases from J, leaving 9 bases between. Looked up from germline, CDR1 is SEHNR and CDR2 is FQNEAQ (reference sequence). In DNA, the CDR3 is TGTGCCAGCAGCTTAGGCCAGGTGGTGTTTTTT. Protein sequence: CASSLGQVVFF. The whole variable domain, remainder taken from reference TRBV7-9 and TRBJ1-4, is DTGVSQNPRHKITKRGQNVTFRCDPISEHNRLYWYRQTLGQGPEFLTYFQNEAQLEKSRLLSDRFSAERPKGSFSTLEIQRTEQGDSAMYLCASSLGQVVFFGSGTQLSVL.

The chain links TRBV5-5 to TRBJ1-2; D may be TRBD1 (5 bases). Germline V gives CDR1 SGHKS, CDR2 YYEKEE (reference sequence). The length of the CDR3 is 13 residues. Trimming shortened V by 4 bases and J by 7 bases, and 14 bases separated the two germline ends. This CDR3 is CASSPSGRSGYTF. The CDR3 region has the DNA TGTGCCAGCAGCCCCTCAGGGAGGAGTGGCTACACCTTC.

The chain employs TRBV2 and TRBJ2-1, with unresolved D. The CDR3 is 15 amino acids. Deletions cut 6 bases from V and 1 base from J, with 13 bases between. CDR1 is SNHLY and CDR2 is FYNNEI in the germline V gene. CDR3 sequence: CASRNDDGSYNEQFF. CDR3 DNA sequence: TGTGCCAGCAGGAATGATGACGGTTCCTACAATGAGCAGTTCTTC.

This clone was found a few times. The V gene is TRBV18, the J gene TRBJ1-1; TRBD1 is a possible D gene (6 bases). The CDR3 is 12 amino acids. In germline, CDR1 is KGHSH, CDR2 LQKENI. The V end was cut by 6 bases, the J end by 6 bases, with 11 bases between. The CDR3 here is CASSQQGPEAFF. The DNA of the CDR3 is TGTGCCAGCTCTCAACAGGGCCCTGAAGCTTTCTTT.

The chain joins TRBV27 to TRBJ2-5; D remains ambiguous. Germline loops: CDR1 MNHEY, CDR2 SMNVEV (reference sequence). The ends were cut back, 1 base at V and 5 bases at J, with 14 bases in the middle. The CDR3 covers 15 residues. The CDR3 DNA follows: TGTGCCAGCAGTTTATACCGGACGCCCGGCGAGACCCAGTACTTC. Encoded protein: CASSLYRTPGETQYF.

The CDR3 loop is CASGPRGGNSPLHF. CDR3 DNA: TGTGCTAGTGGTCCCCGGGGGGGTAATTCACCCCTCCACTTT. This chain links TRBV12-5 with TRBJ1-6, with a tentative D call TRBD1 (5 bases). The CDR3 contains 14 residues. From germline, CDR1 is LGHNT and CDR2 FRNRAP. V was shortened by 5 bases and J by 6 bases, with 11 bases between the two germline ends.

The chain has TRBV2 and TRBJ1-2; 7 positions match TRBD1. This CDR3 region has 14 residues. Trimming removed 6 bases from V and 8 bases from J; junction bases left unmatched: 12. Germline CDR1 and CDR2: SNHLY and FYNNEI. The CDR3 sequence: CASSRDSHEGGYTF. The CDR3 DNA reads TGTGCCAGCAGCCGGGACAGCCATGAGGGGGGCTACACCTTC.

This rearrangement joins TRBV25-1 to TRBJ1-2, with TRBD1 matching 7 bases. This CDR3 is 14 amino acids long. Germline V gene data show CDR1 as MGHDK and CDR2 as SYGVNS. J was trimmed by 2 bases and V by 8 bases; bases with no gene match: 8. CDR3 coding DNA: TGTGCCAGCGCTTCCCCGGACAGGAACTATGGCTACACCTTC. It yields the protein CASASPDRNYGYTF.

This clone showed up just a few times. The chain carries TRBV7-6 and TRBJ2-7; 11 bases match TRBD2. J was trimmed by 0 bases and V by 1 base; bases with no gene match: 8. CDR1 is SGHVS, CDR2 FNYEAQ, per germline. The CDR3 is made up of 18 amino acids. The CDR3 DNA is TGTGCCAGCAGCTTAGGAGGGACTAGCGGTAGAGCCTCCTACGAGCAGTACTTC. This sequence encodes CASSLGGTSGRASYEQYF. Full variable domain (remainder filled in from reference TRBV7-6 and TRBJ2-7): GAGVSQSPRYKVTKRGQDVALRCDPISGHVSLYWYRQALGQGPEFLTYFNYEAQQDKSGLPNDRFSAERPEGSISTLTIQRTEQRDSAMYRCASSLGGTSGRASYEQYFGPGTRLTVT.

The chain carries TRBV9 and TRBJ2-3; weak D call: TRBD1 (6 bases). Germline CDR1 reads SGDLS; CDR2 reads YYNGEE. CDR3 size: 14 residues. With 7 bases removed from V and 0 bases from J, the gap between germline ends came to 12 bases. In nucleotides, the CDR3 is TGTGCCAGCGCAGGGGCCCATAGCACAGATACGCAGTATTTT. This gives the protein CASAGAHSTDTQYF.

The chain joins TRBV5-1 to TRBJ2-1, with D unresolved. This CDR3 region has 14 residues. CDR1 is SGHRS, CDR2 YFSETQ, per germline. Deletions cut 0 bases from V and 7 bases from J, with 11 bases between. As DNA, the CDR3 is TGCGCCAGCAGCTTGGACGGGCCGGTGAATGAGCAGTTCTTC. Protein: CASSLDGPVNEQFF.

The J gene is TRBJ1-1, the V gene TRBV29-1; possibly TRBD1 for D (5 bases). Trimming left V 4 bases short and J 1 base short, with 10 bases between. Germline values: CDR1 SQVTM, CDR2 ANQGSEA. The CDR3 covers 13 residues. Written as DNA, the CDR3 is TGCAGCGTTGCTGTAGGGGCGAACACTGAAGCTTTCTTT. Translation gives CSVAVGANTEAFF.

In DNA, the CDR3 is TGTGCCAGCAGCTTAGAGGTCAGCAATTCACCCCTCCACTTT. Its translation is CASSLEVSNSPLHF. This chain joins TRBV7-9 and TRBJ1-6; D unclear. Germline values: CDR1 SEHNR, CDR2 FQNEAQ (reference sequence). This CDR3 contains 14 residues. Trimming removed 1 base at V and 7 bases at J, with 8 bases between.

The chain recombines TRBV7-3 with TRBJ2-1; 11 bases agree with TRBD2. The V gene end was trimmed by 5 bases and the J gene end by 0 bases; junction bases not matched to a gene: 9. CDR1 and CDR2 (germline): SGHTA, FQGTGA. The CDR3 consists of 18 residues. The CDR3 reads CASSRGTSGTSSYNEQFF. In DNA form, the CDR3 reads TGTGCCAGCAGCAGAGGGACTAGCGGTACGAGCTCCTACAATGAGCAGTTCTTC.